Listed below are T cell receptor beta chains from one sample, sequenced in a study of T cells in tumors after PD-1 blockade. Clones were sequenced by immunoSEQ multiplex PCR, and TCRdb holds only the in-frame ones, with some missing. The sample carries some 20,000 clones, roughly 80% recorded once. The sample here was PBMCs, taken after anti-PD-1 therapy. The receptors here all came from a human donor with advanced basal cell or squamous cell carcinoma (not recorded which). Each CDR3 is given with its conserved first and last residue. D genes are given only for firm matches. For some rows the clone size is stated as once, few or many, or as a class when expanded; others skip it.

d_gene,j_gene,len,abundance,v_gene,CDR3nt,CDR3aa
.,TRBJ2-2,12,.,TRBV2,TGTGCCAGCAGCCGGGACGCCGGGGAGCTGTTTTTT,CASSRDAGELFF
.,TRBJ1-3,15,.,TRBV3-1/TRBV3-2,TGTGCCAGCAGCCAAGCAGGCCTCACTGGAAACACCATATATTTT,CASSQAGLTGNTIYF
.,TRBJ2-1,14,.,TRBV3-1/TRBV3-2,TGTGCCAGCAGCCACTTAACCGGGTCCGGGGGGCAGTTCTTC,CASSHLTGSGGQFF
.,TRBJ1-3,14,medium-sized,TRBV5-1,TGCGCCAGCAGCTTGGCAGCCGTTGGAAACACCATATATTTT,CASSLAAVGNTIYF
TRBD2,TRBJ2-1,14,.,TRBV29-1,TGCAGCGTGGCTCTAGCGGGACTTCGTAATGAGCAGTTCTTC,CSVALAGLRNEQFF
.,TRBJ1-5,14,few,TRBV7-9,TGTGCCAGCAGCCCATCGGGGGAGAATCAGCCCCAGCATTTT,CASSPSGENQPQHF
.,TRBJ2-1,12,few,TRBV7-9,TGTGCCAGCAGCTTTCGACTGGATGAGCAGTTCTTC,CASSFRLDEQFF
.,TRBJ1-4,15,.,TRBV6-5,TGTGCCAGCAGTCTAACAGGGCTAACTAATGAAAAACTGTTTTTT,CASSLTGLTNEKLFF
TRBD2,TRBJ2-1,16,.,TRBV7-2,TGTGCCAGCAGCCAAGTCGCGGGGGGAACGAACAATGAGCAGTTCTTC,CASSQVAGGTNNEQFF
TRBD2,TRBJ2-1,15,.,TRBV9,TGTGCCAGCAGCAGAAGCGGGGGGGCCGACAATGAGCAGTTCTTC,CASSRSGGADNEQFF
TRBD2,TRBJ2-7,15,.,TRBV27,TGTGCCAGCAGTTCCCCAACCGGGAGGGCCTACGAGCAGTACTTC,CASSSPTGRAYEQYF
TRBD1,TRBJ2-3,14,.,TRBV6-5,TGTGCCAGCAGGCGGGACAGGGTTACAGATACGCAGTATTTT,CASRRDRVTDTQYF
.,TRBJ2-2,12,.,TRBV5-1,TGCGCCAGCAGTTCGGGGGCCGGGGAGCTGTTTTTT,CASSSGAGELFF
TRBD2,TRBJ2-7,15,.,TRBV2,TGTGCCAGCAGTGAGTCTGCTAGCGGGATCTACGAGCAGTACTTC,CASSESASGIYEQYF
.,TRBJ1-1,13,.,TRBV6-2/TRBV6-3,TGTGCCAGCAGTTTTGTAGTGAACACTGAAGCTTTCTTT,CASSFVVNTEAFF
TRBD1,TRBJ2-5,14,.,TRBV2,TGTGCCAGCATGGGACAGGGGGCTGGGGAGACCCAGTACTTC,CASMGQGAGETQYF
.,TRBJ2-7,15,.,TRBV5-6,TGTGCCAGCAGCCAGACTCAGGGGGGGAATTTAGAGCAGTACTTC,CASSQTQGGNLEQYF
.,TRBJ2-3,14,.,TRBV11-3,TGTGCCAGCAACCTGGGTAGGCTTACAGATACGCAGTATTTT,CASNLGRLTDTQYF
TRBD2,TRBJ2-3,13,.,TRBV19,TGTGCCAGTAGTATAAGGGAGGGTGGTACGCAGTATTTT,CASSIREGGTQYF
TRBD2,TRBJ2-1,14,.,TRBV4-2,TGTGCCAGCAGCCAAGAGGGCGGGAGTGACGAGCAGTTCTTC,CASSQEGGSDEQFF
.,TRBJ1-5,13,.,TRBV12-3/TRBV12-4,TGTGCCAGCAGTTTCGACGGAATTCAGCCCCAGCATTTT,CASSFDGIQPQHF
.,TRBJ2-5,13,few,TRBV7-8,TGTGCCAGCAGCGCCAGACTAACAGAGACCCAGTACTTC,CASSARLTETQYF
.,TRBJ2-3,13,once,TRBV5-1,TGCGCCAGCAGCCCGGAGGGACTAGATACGCAGTATTTT,CASSPEGLDTQYF
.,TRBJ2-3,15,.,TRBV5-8,TGTGCCAGCAGCCTCACATATTCAAACACAGATACGCAGTATTTT,CASSLTYSNTDTQYF
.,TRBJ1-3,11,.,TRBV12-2,TGTGCAAGTCGCTTAAGAAACACCATATATTTT,CASRLRNTIYF